This T cell receptor beta chain originates from a study of shared clonotypes between healthy human individuals. The study's findings and limits: A small donor pool kept down the genetic and exposure-history diversity that was represented.

Every contributor of samples was a Caucasian grown-up residing in Nashville, Tennessee. For this clone: Its antigen is unknown.

Unsorted PBMC DNA sequencing spanned ten immunoSEQ deep assay plates. TCRdb's copy holds only in-frame clones and misses some; the assay was immunoSEQ multiplex PCR. The table has fewer than 500,000 clones, about 79% seen once. The germline gives CDR1 SGHNT, CDR2 YYREEE (reference sequence). V dropped 0 bases and J dropped 1 base, with 17 bases sitting between them. This CDR3 is built from 17 residues. The sample was PBMCs. This receptor was taken from a woman in her thirties or forties in good health. Some clones in this sample may be carry-over from other donors' samples. This chain uses TRBV5-4 with TRBJ2-7; D might be TRBD2 (6 bases). In nucleotides, the CDR3 is TGTGCCAGCAGCTTGGCCTTGTCTAGCGAACAATCCTACGAGCAGTACTTC. This codes for CASSLALSSEQSYEQYF.